This is a list of T cell receptor beta chains from one sample in a study of cytomegalovirus exposure and HLA in healthy donors. Some clones are missing from TCRdb's copy, which holds only in-frame ones; the method was immunoSEQ multiplex PCR. The sample has about 130,000 clones, roughly four fifths seen once; the top ten hold just over 8%. Material: PBMCs. These TCRs come from a woman in her fifties or sixties in good health and CMV-seropositive. Each CDR3 is given with its conserved first and last residue.

J gene,V gene,CDR3 protein
TRBJ2-7,TRBV30,CAWTFTGFDYEQYF
TRBJ2-1,TRBV14,CASSHSLSYPYNEQFF
TRBJ2-1,TRBV5-1,CASSLGASGYNEQFF
TRBJ2-7,TRBV13,CASSLSRLEYEQYF
TRBJ2-7,TRBV10-3,CAISGGLQEGAYEQYF
TRBJ1-3,TRBV18,CASSPEGSGNTIYF
TRBJ2-2,TRBV10-2,CASRGGQDAGELFF
TRBJ2-5,TRBV4-1,CASSPVGAGGREQYF
TRBJ1-2,TRBV19,CASSLSGQGNYGYTF
TRBJ2-2,TRBV7-8,CASSPAYSTGELFF
TRBJ2-3,TRBV5-1,CASSKYSPGLSTDTQYF
TRBJ1-6,TRBV4-3,CASSQDLRTANSPLHF
TRBJ2-1,TRBV7-9,CASNPLQGKSYNEQFF
TRBJ1-5,TRBV15,CATSRDRANQPQHF
TRBJ2-5,TRBV28,CASSKRIKETQYF
TRBJ2-3,TRBV30,CAWSVEADTQYF
TRBJ1-3,TRBV5-4,CASSLGGDPYSGNTIYF
TRBJ2-1,TRBV7-2,CASSLARGLLKEQFF
TRBJ2-1,TRBV5-1,CASSLGGDRAVNEQFF
TRBJ1-6,TRBV15,CATSRDWGGSYNSPLHF
TRBJ2-1,TRBV7-2,CASSTKIGNEQFF
TRBJ2-3,TRBV5-4,CASKPRAVASTDTQYF
NA,TRBV29-1,CSVEKGDYEQYF
TRBJ1-2,TRBV7-6,CASSLGSGYGYTF
TRBJ2-1,TRBV13,CASSFQGGSYNEQFF
TRBJ2-3,TRBV14,CASSQDLQLDTQYF
TRBJ2-1,TRBV6-5,CASSPKRELYNEQFF
TRBJ2-7,TRBV20-1,CSARWLDEQYF
TRBJ1-1,TRBV5-1,CASKTGRQNTEAFF
TRBJ2-1,TRBV5-1,CASSPTSHSYNEQFF
TRBJ1-1,TRBV15,CATSTPGGGLAFF
TRBJ1-1,TRBV5-1,CASSLTQGYTEAFF
TRBJ2-1,TRBV10-1,CASSEASANNEQFF
TRBJ2-7,TRBV19,CASSIEGTGGISHYEQYF
TRBJ2-3,TRBV19,CASRASGTDTQYF
TRBJ2-3,TRBV9,CASSVPRGPSYF
TRBJ1-3,TRBV18,CASSPTPAGGVSGNTIYF
TRBJ2-5,TRBV18,CASSRPGGASEETQYF
TRBJ2-1,TRBV19,CASSVDRGRGGDNEQFF
TRBJ1-1,TRBV5-1,CASSLGANTEAFF
TRBJ2-7,TRBV6-1,CASISTGGSYEQYF
NA,TRBV15,CATSRERVQASYEQYF
TRBJ1-1,TRBV19,CASRIGGWYTEAFF
TRBJ1-2,TRBV6-5,CASSSRDNYGYTF
TRBJ1-1,TRBV19,CASRTHGTDTEAFF
TRBJ2-3,TRBV7-3,CASSLRWGLAGGDTQYF
TRBJ2-7,TRBV5-1,CASSLGTSVLFSYEQYF
TRBJ2-3,TRBV5-6,CASSAADTQYF
TRBJ2-7,TRBV6-6,CASSFPGQVYEQYF
TRBJ1-5,TRBV6-1,CASSDQGANQPQHF
TRBJ1-1,TRBV7-9,CASSGRGNTEAFF
TRBJ1-4,TRBV11-2,CASSPRGQPNEKLFF
TRBJ1-5,TRBV30,CAWGPGQASNQPQHF
TRBJ1-2,TRBV4-3,CASSQEQGSFYGYTF
TRBJ1-6,TRBV5-1,CASSLRGTWLKDNSPLHF
TRBJ1-2,TRBV6-5,CASSYSDREDGYTF
TRBJ1-2,TRBV19,CASTDSIYGYTF
TRBJ1-2,TRBV5-1,CASSGGPGTDYGYTF